This is a list of T cell receptor beta chains from one sample in a study of shared clonotypes between healthy human individuals. The repertoire was sequenced with immunoSEQ multiplex PCR; TCRdb's copy has only in-frame clones and lacks some. The data show 2 million to 2.5 million clones, with about 95% seen just once and more than 0.95% held by the top ten. Sequencing input: naive CD8+ T cells sorted from blood. The receptors here all came from a man aged 18 to 30 in good health. Both conserved end residues are part of each CDR3. The D gene is left open where the match is weak. Only some rows state a clone size, as once, few, many or a class for expanded clones.

d_gene,j_gene,v_gene,abundance,CDR3nt,CDR3aa
-,TRBJ1-3,TRBV30,-,TGTGCCTGGAGTGTTGAGAAGACTTGGGAAAACACCATATATTTT,CAWSVEKTWENTIYF
TRBD1,TRBJ1-5,TRBV4-1,-,TGCGCCAGCAGCCCCGCGGGACAGGGACGTCAGCCCCAGCATTTT,CASSPAGQGRQPQHF
-,TRBJ2-2,TRBV9,-,TGTGCCAGCAGTGCGGGACCAGCTTTCAGGGAGCTGTTTTTT,CASSAGPAFRELFF
-,TRBJ2-2,TRBV4-1,-,TGCGCCAGCAGCCTACAGGGCCCCGGGGAGCTGTTTTTT,CASSLQGPGELFF
TRBD2,TRBJ2-3,TRBV2,-,TGTGCCAGCAGTGTGTCACTAGCGGGGGAAACTAGCACAGATACGCAGTATTTT,CASSVSLAGETSTDTQYF
-,TRBJ1-2,TRBV5-6,-,TGTGCCAGCAGTTTCTCCATAGCAGCAAACTATGGCTACACCTTC,CASSFSIAANYGYTF
-,TRBJ2-1,TRBV7-7,-,TGTGCTAGCAGCTTATCAGGGGGGGCCGATGAGCAGTTCTTC,CASSLSGGADEQFF
-,TRBJ2-2,TRBV7-8,-,TGTGCCAGCAGCTTAGAATACGTGGCCCCGACACGGACCGGGGAGCTGTTTTTT,CASSLEYVAPTRTGELFF
-,TRBJ1-1,TRBV6-6,-,TGTGCCAGCAAAGTAACAGATGAAGCTTTCTTT,CASKVTDEAFF
TRBD2,TRBJ2-7,TRBV27,once,TGTGCCAGCAGTTCGTCAGCGGGGGGGCTTTCCTACGAGCAGTACTTC,CASSSSAGGLSYEQYF
-,TRBJ1-2,TRBV4-1,few,TGCGCCAGCAGCCAAGTGGGCAGCTATGGCTACACCTTC,CASSQVGSYGYTF
-,TRBJ1-5,TRBV5-6,-,TGTGCCAGCAGCTTGGGTGGAAGCAATCAGCCCCAGCATTTT,CASSLGGSNQPQHF
-,TRBJ2-1,TRBV4-1,-,TGCGCCAGCAGCCACCTAAAGAATAATGAGCAGTTCTTC,CASSHLKNNEQFF
-,TRBJ2-7,TRBV9,-,TGTGCCAGCAGCGTAGGCAGCGCCCTGTACGAGCAGTACTTC,CASSVGSALYEQYF
-,TRBJ2-7,TRBV2,-,TGTGCCAGCAGTGGGGGGGCACGCCTGGGACTATCCTACGAGCAGTACTTC,CASSGGARLGLSYEQYF
-,TRBJ1-5,TRBV14,-,TGTGCCAGCAGCCAAGATGTAAGGGGACATAGCAATCAGCCCCAGCATTTT,CASSQDVRGHSNQPQHF
-,TRBJ1-2,TRBV5-1,once,TGCGCCAGCAGCTTGGAAGGTCTCCGTTCGTTC,CASSLEGLRSF
-,TRBJ2-5,TRBV7-9,-,TGTGCCAGCAGTGACAGACTTGAAGCGGGGACCCAGTACTTC,CASSDRLEAGTQYF
-,TRBJ2-7,TRBV9,-,TGTGCCAGCAGCCCGCGGCCGCCGGGGTCCGGGGGCGAGCAGTACTTC,CASSPRPPGSGGEQYF
-,TRBJ2-1,TRBV4-1,-,TGCGCCAGCAGCCAAGTAGGGAACGAGCAGTTCTTC,CASSQVGNEQFF
TRBD2,TRBJ2-1,TRBV4-2,-,TGTGCCAGCAGCCAAACTAGCGGGGGGACCTACAATGAGCAGTTCTTC,CASSQTSGGTYNEQFF
TRBD1,TRBJ2-7,TRBV5-5,once,TGTGCCAGCAGCTTGACAGGGGTCGAGCAGTACTTC,CASSLTGVEQYF
-,TRBJ1-5,TRBV19,-,TGTGCCAGTAGTACGGAGTATCAGCCCCAGCATTTT,CASSTEYQPQHF
-,TRBJ2-7,TRBV4-1,-,TGCGCCAGCAGCAAGGACAGCTCCTACGAGCAGTACTTC,CASSKDSSYEQYF
-,TRBJ2-1,TRBV9,-,TGTGCCAGCAGCGTCTATAGCGGAAGCTCCTACAATGAGCAGTTCTTC,CASSVYSGSSYNEQFF
-,TRBJ1-1,TRBV9,-,TGTGCCAGCGCCGTAGGAGGGGACACTGAAGCTTTCTTT,CASAVGGDTEAFF
-,TRBJ2-7,TRBV4-1,-,TGCGCCAGCAGCCAACCTGACGGGACAATGAGCGAGCAGTACTTC,CASSQPDGTMSEQYF
TRBD1,TRBJ2-7,TRBV13,-,TGTGCCAGCAGCTTAGATAGGGGGCAAAGCGAGCAGTACTTC,CASSLDRGQSEQYF
-,TRBJ1-1,TRBV10-2,few,TGCGCCAGCAGTGAGGGGACAGAAGCTTTCTTT,CASSEGTEAFF
TRBD1,TRBJ2-2,TRBV27,-,TGTGCCAGCAGGAGGGGGCTCGGAAACACCGGGGAGCTGTTTTTT,CASRRGLGNTGELFF
-,TRBJ2-7,TRBV4-1,-,TGCGCCAGCAGCCCACCCGGGAGCAGATTGTTCTACGAGCAGTACTTC,CASSPPGSRLFYEQYF
-,TRBJ2-7,TRBV7-9,-,TGTGCCAGCAGCGGCCCAGGGGGGATTTACGAGCAGTACTTC,CASSGPGGIYEQYF
TRBD1,TRBJ1-1,TRBV19,-,TGTGCCAGTAGTATAGACGGACAGGGCCTCACTGAAGCTTTCTTT,CASSIDGQGLTEAFF
-,TRBJ2-2,TRBV27,-,TGTGCCAGCAGTTTACCCCCCTTGAGGACCACCGGGGAGCTGTTTTTT,CASSLPPLRTTGELFF
-,TRBJ2-7,TRBV7-3,-,TGTGCCAGCAGCTTTTTTCCGGGCTCCTACGAGCAGTACTTC,CASSFFPGSYEQYF
TRBD2,TRBJ2-7,TRBV30,-,TGTGCCTGGGATAGCGGGAGGGTTTACGAGCAGTACTTC,CAWDSGRVYEQYF
-,TRBJ1-6,TRBV13,-,TGTGCCAGCAGCCTACAGGGAATGGGTTCACCCCTCCACTTT,CASSLQGMGSPLHF
-,TRBJ2-7,TRBV28,-,TGTGCCAGCAGTGGGGCGGACAGCTTCAACGAGCAGTACTTC,CASSGADSFNEQYF
-,TRBJ2-5,TRBV28,-,TGTGCCAGCAGTTTACTAGGCAGGGGTGCCGAAGAGACCCAGTACTTC,CASSLLGRGAEETQYF
-,TRBJ1-1,TRBV4-1,-,TGCGCCAGCAGCCGAGGGGGAAACACTGAAGCTTTCTTT,CASSRGGNTEAFF
-,TRBJ1-4,TRBV11-2,-,TGTGCCAGCAGTAAGGAGGAGGCGGCCGTTAGTGAAAAACTGTTTTTT,CASSKEEAAVSEKLFF
TRBD2,TRBJ2-2,TRBV5-6,-,TGTGCCAGCAGCTTGGAACTAGCGGGAGTATCCGGGGAGCTGTTTTTT,CASSLELAGVSGELFF
-,TRBJ1-1,TRBV30,-,TGTGCCTTTGAGGACCCCTATGAAGCTTTCTTT,CAFEDPYEAFF
-,TRBJ2-7,TRBV27,-,TGTGCCAGCAGTTTAGTTTCCGGACACGGGACCTACGAGCAGTACTTC,CASSLVSGHGTYEQYF
-,TRBJ2-3,TRBV28,-,TGTGCCAGCAGTTTCTCTCTCGGGACCTTTGTCTCTAGCACAGATACGCAGTATTTT,CASSFSLGTFVSSTDTQYF
-,TRBJ2-7,TRBV29-1,once,TGCAGCGTTGAAGACCCTGGCAGGGCCCCTTACGAGCAGTACTTC,CSVEDPGRAPYEQYF
TRBD2,TRBJ2-7,TRBV2,-,TGTGCCAGCAGTGAAGTGCCAGCGGGGAGATGGGAGCAGTACTTC,CASSEVPAGRWEQYF
-,TRBJ2-7,TRBV10-3,-,TGTGCCATCAGTGAGGATCTATACGAGCAGTACTTC,CAISEDLYEQYF
TRBD2,TRBJ2-7,TRBV13,-,TGTGCCAGCAGCTTACAGGCTAGCGGGAGTACCCACGAGCAGTACTTC,CASSLQASGSTHEQYF
-,TRBJ2-3,TRBV9,-,TGTGCCAGCAGCGCGGACTCGGATACGCAGTATTTT,CASSADSDTQYF
-,TRBJ1-4,TRBV9,-,TGTGCCAGCAGCCCCTCGGGGGCGCAGGAAAAACTGTTTTTT,CASSPSGAQEKLFF
-,TRBJ2-5,TRBV7-9,-,TGTGCCAGCAGCTTAACCCATGGGGAGACCCAGTACTTC,CASSLTHGETQYF
TRBD2,TRBJ2-1,TRBV5-1,-,TGCGCCAGCAGCTTGGGACTAGCAGATTACAATGAGCAGTTCTTC,CASSLGLADYNEQFF
-,TRBJ1-1,TRBV19,-,TGTGCCAGTAGTATAGCGCCGGCCATGAACACTGAAGCTTTCTTT,CASSIAPAMNTEAFF
-,TRBJ2-1,TRBV7-9,-,TGTGCCAGCAGCTTCTGGGGAACGGGGGTGATTGGTGAGCAGTTCTTC,CASSFWGTGVIGEQFF
-,TRBJ2-7,TRBV6-5,-,TGTGCCAGCACAATCGGGACGCTTACCTACGAGCAGTACTTC,CASTIGTLTYEQYF
-,TRBJ1-2,TRBV7-6,-,TGTGCCAGCAGCTTAGGGGGGGGAACAGTCTATGGCTACACCTTC,CASSLGGGTVYGYTF
-,TRBJ1-5,TRBV27,-,TGTGCCAGCAGTGCCGCGACCGGACGTGGAGATCAGCCCCAGCATTTT,CASSAATGRGDQPQHF
-,TRBJ1-2,TRBV25-1,-,TGTGCCAGCAATAAGGGTAATGGCTACACCTTC,CASNKGNGYTF